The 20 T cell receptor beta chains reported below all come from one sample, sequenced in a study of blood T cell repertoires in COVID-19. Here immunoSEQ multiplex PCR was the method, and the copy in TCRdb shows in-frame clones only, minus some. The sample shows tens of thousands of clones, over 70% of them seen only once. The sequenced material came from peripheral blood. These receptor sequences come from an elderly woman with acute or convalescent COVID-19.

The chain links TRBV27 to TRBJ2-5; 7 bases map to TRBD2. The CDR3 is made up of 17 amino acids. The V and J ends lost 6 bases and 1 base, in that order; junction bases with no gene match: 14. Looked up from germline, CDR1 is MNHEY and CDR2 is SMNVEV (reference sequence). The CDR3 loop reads CASRSGLSFGGQETQYF. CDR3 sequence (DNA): TGTGCCAGCAGGTCGGGACTATCCTTTGGGGGCCAAGAGACCCAGTACTTC.

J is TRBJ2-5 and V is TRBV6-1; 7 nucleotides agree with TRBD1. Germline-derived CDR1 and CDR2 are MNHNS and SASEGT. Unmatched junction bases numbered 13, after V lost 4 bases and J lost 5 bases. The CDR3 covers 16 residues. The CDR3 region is CASSGSHRGGLETQYF. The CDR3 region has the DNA TGTGCCAGCAGTGGTTCCCACAGGGGCGGGTTGGAGACCCAGTACTTC.

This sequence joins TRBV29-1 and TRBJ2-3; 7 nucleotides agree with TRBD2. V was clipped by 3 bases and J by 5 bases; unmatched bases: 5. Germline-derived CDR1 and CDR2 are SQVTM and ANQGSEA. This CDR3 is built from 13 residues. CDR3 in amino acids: CSVDGRGEDTQYF. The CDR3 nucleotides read TGCAGCGTTGACGGCCGGGGGGAAGATACGCAGTATTTT.

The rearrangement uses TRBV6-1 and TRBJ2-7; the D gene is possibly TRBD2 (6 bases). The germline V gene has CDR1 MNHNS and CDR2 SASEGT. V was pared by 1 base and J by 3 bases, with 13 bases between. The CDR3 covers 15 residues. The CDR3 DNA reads TGTGCCAGCAGTGAAGTGGGGCGGGGAAACTACGAGCAGTACTTC. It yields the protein CASSEVGRGNYEQYF.

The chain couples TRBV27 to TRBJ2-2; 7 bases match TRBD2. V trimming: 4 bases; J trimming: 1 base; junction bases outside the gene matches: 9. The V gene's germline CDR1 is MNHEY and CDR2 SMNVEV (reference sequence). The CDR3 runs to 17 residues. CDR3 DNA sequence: TGTGCCAGCAGTTCGGAGCGGGGACGTAAGAACACCGGGGAGCTGTTTTTT. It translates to CASSSERGRKNTGELFF.

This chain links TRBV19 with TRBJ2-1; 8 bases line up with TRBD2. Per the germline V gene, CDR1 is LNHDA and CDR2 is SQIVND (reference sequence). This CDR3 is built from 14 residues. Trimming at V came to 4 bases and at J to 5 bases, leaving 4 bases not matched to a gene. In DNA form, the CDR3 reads TGTGCCAGTAGTAGCGGGGGGCTCAACAATGAGCAGTTCTTC. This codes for CASSSGGLNNEQFF.

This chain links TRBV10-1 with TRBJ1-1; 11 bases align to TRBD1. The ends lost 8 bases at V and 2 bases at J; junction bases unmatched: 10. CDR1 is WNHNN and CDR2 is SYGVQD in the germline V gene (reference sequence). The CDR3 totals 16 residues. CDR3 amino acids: CASSDVGTGGNTEAFF. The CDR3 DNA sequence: TGCGCCAGCTCGGACGTAGGGACAGGGGGTAACACTGAAGCTTTCTTT.

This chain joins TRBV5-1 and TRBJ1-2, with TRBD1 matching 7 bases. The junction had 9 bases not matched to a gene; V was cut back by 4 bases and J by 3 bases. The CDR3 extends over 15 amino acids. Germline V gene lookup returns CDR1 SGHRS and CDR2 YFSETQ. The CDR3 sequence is CASSKGQQFDYGYTF. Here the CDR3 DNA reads TGCGCCAGCAGCAAGGGACAGCAATTTGACTATGGCTACACCTTC.

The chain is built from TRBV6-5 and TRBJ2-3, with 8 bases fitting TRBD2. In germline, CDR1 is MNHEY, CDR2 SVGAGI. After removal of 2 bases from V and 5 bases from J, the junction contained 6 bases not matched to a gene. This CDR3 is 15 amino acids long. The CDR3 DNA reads TGTGCCAGCAGTTACCGGCGGGGGGTTGAAGATACGCAGTATTTT. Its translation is CASSYRRGVEDTQYF.

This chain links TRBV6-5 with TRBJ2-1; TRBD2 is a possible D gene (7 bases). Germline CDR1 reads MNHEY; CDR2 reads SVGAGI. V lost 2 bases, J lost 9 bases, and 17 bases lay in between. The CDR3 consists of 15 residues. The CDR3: CASSYEGGPSSEQFF. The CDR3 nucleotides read TGTGCCAGCAGTTACGAGGGGGGGCCCTCGTCTGAGCAGTTCTTC.

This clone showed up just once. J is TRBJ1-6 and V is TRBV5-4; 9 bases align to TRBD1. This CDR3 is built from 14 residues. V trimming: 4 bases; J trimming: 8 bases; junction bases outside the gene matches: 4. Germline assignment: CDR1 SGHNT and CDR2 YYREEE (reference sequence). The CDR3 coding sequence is TGTGCCAGCAGCGTTGACAGGGGGGATTCACCCCTCCACTTT. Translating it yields CASSVDRGDSPLHF.

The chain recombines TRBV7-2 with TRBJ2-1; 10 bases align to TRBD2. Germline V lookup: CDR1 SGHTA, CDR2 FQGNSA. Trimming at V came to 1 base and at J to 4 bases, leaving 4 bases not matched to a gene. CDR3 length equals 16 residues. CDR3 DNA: TGTGCCAGCAGCTTAGGGAGCGGGGGGGCGTACAATGAGCAGTTCTTC. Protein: CASSLGSGGAYNEQFF.

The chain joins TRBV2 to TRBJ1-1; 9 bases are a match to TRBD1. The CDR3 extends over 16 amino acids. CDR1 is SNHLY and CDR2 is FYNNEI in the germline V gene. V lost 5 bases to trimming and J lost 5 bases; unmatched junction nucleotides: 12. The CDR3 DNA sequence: TGTGCCAGCAGTCAAGAGGGCCGACAGGGGGGAACTGAAGCTTTCTTT. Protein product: CASSQEGRQGGTEAFF.

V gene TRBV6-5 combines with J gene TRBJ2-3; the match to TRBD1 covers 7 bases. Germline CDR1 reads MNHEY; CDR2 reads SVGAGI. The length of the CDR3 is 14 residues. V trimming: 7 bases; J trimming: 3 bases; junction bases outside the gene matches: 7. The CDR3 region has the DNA TGTGCCAGCACCAGGGACAGTAGGACAGATACGCAGTATTTT. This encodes CASTRDSRTDTQYF.

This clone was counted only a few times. CDR3 region: CASSLRGGARGEQFF. The CDR3 DNA is TGTGCCAGCAGCTTACGGGGGGGCGCCCGTGGTGAGCAGTTCTTC. V usage is TRBV5-4 and J usage is TRBJ2-1; 8 bases are shared with TRBD2. CDR3 length: 15 residues. Germline V gene sequence: CDR1 SGHNT, CDR2 YYREEE (reference sequence). The ends lost 2 bases at V and 9 bases at J; junction bases unmatched: 10.

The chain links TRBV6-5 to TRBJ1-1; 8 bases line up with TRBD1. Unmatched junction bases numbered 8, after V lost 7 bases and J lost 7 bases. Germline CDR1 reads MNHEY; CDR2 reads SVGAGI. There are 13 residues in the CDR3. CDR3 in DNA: TGTGCCAGCACTCGACAGGGGCTTGGTGAAGCTTTCTTT. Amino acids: CASTRQGLGEAFF.

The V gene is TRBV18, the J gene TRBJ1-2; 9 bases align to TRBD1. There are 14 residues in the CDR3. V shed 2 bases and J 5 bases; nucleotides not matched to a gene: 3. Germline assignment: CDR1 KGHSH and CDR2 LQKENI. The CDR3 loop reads CASSPSGTGYGYTF. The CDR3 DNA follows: TGTGCCAGCTCACCATCCGGGACAGGGTATGGCTACACCTTC.

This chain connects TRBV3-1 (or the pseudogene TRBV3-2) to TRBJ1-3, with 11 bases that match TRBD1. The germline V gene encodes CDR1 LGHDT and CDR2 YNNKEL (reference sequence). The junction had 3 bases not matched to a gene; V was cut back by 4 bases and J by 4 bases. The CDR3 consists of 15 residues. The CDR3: CASSLDRGLGNTIYF. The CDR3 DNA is TGTGCCAGCAGCCTGGACAGGGGGCTCGGAAACACCATATATTTT.

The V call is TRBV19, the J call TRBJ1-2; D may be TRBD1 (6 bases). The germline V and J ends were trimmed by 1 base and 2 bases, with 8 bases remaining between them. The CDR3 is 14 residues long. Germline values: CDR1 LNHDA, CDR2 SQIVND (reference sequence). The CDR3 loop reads CASSIGDRNYGYTF. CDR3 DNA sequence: TGTGCCAGTAGTATAGGTGACAGGAACTATGGCTACACCTTC.

The CDR3 protein is CASSLATGSSYNEQFF. CDR3 bases: TGTGCCAGCAGCTTAGCGACAGGGAGCTCCTACAATGAGCAGTTCTTC. V is TRBV11-3 and J is TRBJ2-1; 7 bases fit TRBD1. The V gene end was trimmed by 1 base and the J gene end by 0 bases; junction bases not matched to a gene: 3. Germline CDR1 reads SGHNT; CDR2 reads YENEEA. The CDR3 extends over 16 amino acids.